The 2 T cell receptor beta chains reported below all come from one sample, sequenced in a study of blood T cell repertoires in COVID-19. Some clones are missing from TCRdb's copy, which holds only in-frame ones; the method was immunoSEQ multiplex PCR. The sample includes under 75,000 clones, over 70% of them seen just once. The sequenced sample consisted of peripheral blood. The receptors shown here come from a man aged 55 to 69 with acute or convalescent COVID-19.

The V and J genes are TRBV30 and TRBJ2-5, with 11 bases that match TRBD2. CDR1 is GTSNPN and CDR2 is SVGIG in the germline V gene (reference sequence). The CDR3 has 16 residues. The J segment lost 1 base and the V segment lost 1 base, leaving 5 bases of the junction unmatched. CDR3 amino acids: CAWSAHGTSGQETQYF. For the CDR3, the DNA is TGTGCCTGGAGTGCCCACGGGACTAGCGGCCAAGAGACCCAGTACTTC.

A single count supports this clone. The CDR3 coding sequence is TGTGCCAGCAGCCTACCGGGACAGGGGTATGGCTACACCTTC. Its protein product is CASSLPGQGYGYTF. The V call is TRBV14, the J call TRBJ1-2; 10 positions agree with TRBD1. The CDR3 spans 14 residues. V shed 4 bases, J shed 5 bases, and the junction held 4 bases outside the gene matches. Germline assignment: CDR1 SGHDN and CDR2 FVKESK. The full variable domain, rest sourced from reference TRBV14 and TRBJ1-2, is EAGVTQFPSHSVIEKGQTVTLRCDPISGHDNLYWYRRVMGKEIKFLLHFVKESKQDESGMPNNRFLAERTGGTYSTLKVQPAELEDSGVYFCASSLPGQGYGYTFGSGTRLTVV.